The 32 T cell receptor beta chains below come from one sample, sequenced in a study of beta chain features in type 1 diabetes. These receptors' antigens are unknown. The isolated RNA, all of it, was reverse transcribed, so expressed TCRB transcripts were what got sequenced. Clones were read by immunoSEQ multiplex PCR, and TCRdb kept only the in-frame ones, dropping some. The sample records 95,000 to 150,000 clones, over 15% being singletons. Study-wide findings and caveats: Type 1 diabetes patients showed a moderate but significant shortening of TCRB CDR3s in all four CD4+ subsets.

The sample comprised central memory CD4+ T cells from blood. The source of these receptors is a man aged 30-40 years with type 1 diabetes.

In its sample, this clone was seen many times. The V and J genes are TRBV14 and TRBJ2-5, with D uncertain. Germline V gene data show CDR1 as SGHDN and CDR2 as FVKESK. The germline V and J ends were trimmed by 2 bases and 2 bases, with 6 bases remaining between them. The CDR3 is 13 residues long. DNA of the CDR3: TGTGCCAGCAGCCAAAGCAGACAAGAGACCCAGTACTTC. It is translated as CASSQSRQETQYF.

With regard to this clone: Compared with germline, one end of the junction differs, possibly owing to a read error. The CDR3 nucleotides read TGCGCCAGCAGCGTAGGGACCGCGAACACCGGGGAGCTGTTTTTT. Protein product: CASSVGTANTGELFF. The chain couples TRBV9 to TRBJ2-2, with D perhaps matching TRBD1 or TRBD2 (5 bases each). The length of the CDR3 is 15 residues. Germline-derived CDR1 and CDR2 are SGDLS and YYNGEE. The full variable domain, rest sourced from reference TRBV9 and TRBJ2-2, is DSGVTQTPKHLITATGQRVTLRCSPRSGDLSVYWYQQSLDQGLQFLIQYYNGEERAKGNILERFSAQQFPDLHSELNLSSLELGDSALYFCASSVGTANTGELFFGEGSRLTVL.

This clone was counted only a few times. The chain joins TRBV30 to TRBJ2-1, with 9 bases fitting TRBD1. The CDR3 contains 13 residues. The trim removed 0 bases at V and 14 bases at J, leaving 8 bases unmatched. Germline CDR1 reads GTSNPN; CDR2 reads SVGIG (reference sequence). The DNA for the CDR3 is TGTGCCTGGAGTGTACAGGGGGCCCTAAGGGAGTTCTTC. It codes for CAWSVQGALREFF.

This clone was picked up a small number of times. J is TRBJ2-5 and V is TRBV5-4; unclear D gene. The CDR3 length is 15 residues. Germline V gene lookup returns CDR1 SGHNT and CDR2 YYREEE (reference sequence). V was pared by 0 bases and J by 4 bases, with 13 bases between. The CDR3 spells CASSLGEGLGETQYF. CDR3 nucleotides: TGTGCCAGCAGCTTGGGAGAAGGGTTAGGAGAGACCCAGTACTTC.

The chain has TRBV6-1 and TRBJ2-6; no firm D call. V lost 3 bases and J lost 0, with 6 bases in between. CDR3 length: 15 residues. CDR1 and CDR2 from the germline V gene are MNHNS and SASEGT. CDR3 in DNA: TGTGCCAGCAGTGACTCAAGCTCTGGGGCCAACGTCCTGACTTTC. It codes for CASSDSSSGANVLTF.

The rearrangement uses TRBV5-1 and TRBJ2-3, with 8 bases identical to TRBD1. The V and J ends lost 7 bases and 2 bases, in that order; junction bases with no gene match: 9. The CDR3 consists of 15 residues. Germline lookup yields CDR1 SGHRS and CDR2 YFSETQ. CDR3 in DNA: TGCGCCAGCGGGTATGTGGGACAGGTCACAGATACGCAGTATTTT. Protein sequence: CASGYVGQVTDTQYF.

This clone occurred a few times. J is TRBJ2-5 and V is TRBV25-1; tentative D call: TRBD1 (5 bases). Germline CDR1 MGHDK, CDR2 SYGVNS. The CDR3 totals 14 residues. The germline V and J ends were trimmed by 5 bases and 5 bases, with 15 bases remaining between them. CDR3 protein: CASSLRRVKETQYF. For the CDR3, the DNA is TGTGCCAGCAGTTTGCGCAGGGTTAAGGAGACCCAGTACTTC. Combining the CDR3 with reference TRBV25-1 and TRBJ2-5 gives the whole variable domain EADIYQTPRYLVIGTGKKITLECSQTMGHDKMYWYQQDPGMELHLIHYSYGVNSTEKGDLSSESTVSRIRTEHFPLTLESARPSHTSQYLCASSLRRVKETQYFGPGTRLLVL.

The chain carries TRBV7-2 and TRBJ2-3; tentative D call: TRBD2 (6 bases). CDR1 is SGHTA, CDR2 FQGNSA, per germline. There are 18 residues in the CDR3. Trimming cost V 2 bases and J 4 bases, with 22 bases left between them. CDR3 in DNA: TGTGCCAGCAGCTTATTCCCCCCGGCAAGCGGAGGGTCAGATACGCAGTATTTT. The encoded protein is CASSLFPPASGGSDTQYF.

This clone showed up just a few times. CDR3 in amino acids: CASSEALLGGRETQYF. Written as DNA, the CDR3 is TGTGCCAGCAGTGAAGCGCTTCTAGGGGGCCGAGAGACCCAGTACTTC. The gene calls are TRBV2 and TRBJ2-5; 7 bases match TRBD1. V dropped 0 bases and J dropped 4; count of bases not matched to a gene: 8. There are 16 residues in the CDR3. Germline-derived CDR1 and CDR2 are SNHLY and FYNNEI.

Only a few counts were recorded for this clone. The V and J genes are TRBV5-1 and TRBJ2-5; 9 nucleotides agree with TRBD1. CDR1 and CDR2 from the germline V gene are SGHRS and YFSETQ. Losses at the gene ends were 4 bases for V and 3 bases for J; bases not matched to a gene: 7. This CDR3 has 15 amino acids. CDR3 in DNA: TGCGCCAGCAGCCCGGGACAGGGCCGGGAAGAGACCCAGTACTTC. Its protein product is CASSPGQGREETQYF.

This chain links TRBV28 with TRBJ1-2; the match to TRBD1 covers 10 bases. This CDR3 contains 15 residues. CDR1 is MDHEN and CDR2 is SYDVKM in the germline V gene. V lost 5 bases, J lost 2 bases, and 5 bases stayed unmatched. The CDR3 is CASSASGQGNYGYTF. The CDR3 nucleotides read TGTGCCAGCAGTGCCTCGGGACAGGGGAACTATGGCTACACCTTC.

This clone has more than one count but fewer than ten. V is TRBV29-1 and J is TRBJ1-1; 7 nucleotides agree with TRBD1. There are 13 residues in the CDR3. V lost 7 bases and J lost 1; bases outside the gene matches: 6. The germline CDR1 and CDR2 sequences are SQVTM and ANQGSEA. CDR3 sequence: CSASGTANTEAFF. The DNA of the CDR3 is TGCAGCGCCTCCGGGACAGCGAACACTGAAGCTTTCTTT. Full variable domain (rest looked up from reference TRBV29-1 and TRBJ1-1): SAVISQKPSRDICQRGTSLTIQCQVDSQVTMMFWYRQQPGQSLTLIATANQGSEATYESGFVIDKFPISRPNLTFSTLTVSNMSPEDSSIYLCSASGTANTEAFFGQGTRLTVV.

The chain recombines TRBV11-2 with TRBJ1-5; no clear D. The germline V and J ends were trimmed by 2 bases and 2 bases, with 4 bases remaining between them. Germline V lookup: CDR1 SGHAT, CDR2 FQNNGV. The CDR3 consists of 13 residues. CDR3 bases: TGTGCCAGCAGCTTATTTGGCAATCAGCCCCAGCATTTT. It translates to CASSLFGNQPQHF.

The rearrangement uses TRBV11-2 and TRBJ1-6; D not certain. This CDR3 comprises 12 residues. Between the trimmed V and J ends, which lost 5 bases and 9 bases, there was a span of 8 bases. CDR1 SGHAT and CDR2 FQNNGV come from the germline V gene. The CDR3 here is CASSDGVSPLHF. In DNA, the CDR3 is TGTGCCAGCAGCGACGGGGTTTCACCCCTCCACTTT.

The V call is TRBV4-3, the J call TRBJ2-2; D is ambiguous. Germline V CDR1 and CDR2: LGHNA, YSLEER. The CDR3 length is 13 residues. Deletions cut 0 bases from V and 7 bases from J, with 6 bases between. For the CDR3, the DNA is TGCGCCAGCAGCCAAGATACGGGCGGGGAGCTGTTTTTT. It codes for CASSQDTGGELFF.

The chain recombines TRBV13 with TRBJ1-3, with D tentatively TRBD1 (6 bases). The germline V gene encodes CDR1 PRHDT and CDR2 FYEKMQ (reference sequence). The CDR3 runs to 17 residues. Trimming shortened V by 2 bases and J by 3 bases, and 17 bases separated the two germline ends. In DNA, the CDR3 is TGTGCCAGCAGCTTATCCATTACAGGGCATGGTGGAAACACCATATATTTT. It translates to CASSLSITGHGGNTIYF.

There are a few counts of this clone. The chain carries TRBV4-3 and TRBJ2-3, with 10 nucleotides matching TRBD2. The V gene end was trimmed by 3 bases and the J gene end by 0 bases; junction bases not matched to a gene: 6. The CDR3 loop spans 17 amino acids. The germline gives CDR1 LGHNA, CDR2 YSLEER. Here the CDR3 reads CASSHTGTSDSTDTQYF. The DNA for the CDR3 is TGCGCCAGCAGCCATACCGGGACTAGCGATAGCACAGATACGCAGTATTTT.

The chain links TRBV11-2 to TRBJ2-7; 10 bases map to TRBD2. The germline V gene has CDR1 SGHAT and CDR2 FQNNGV. The length of the CDR3 is 14 residues. Trimming cost V 5 bases and J 4 bases; bases outside gene matches: 5. This CDR3 reads CASSPSGGLYEQYF. Written as DNA, the CDR3 is TGTGCCAGCAGCCCTAGCGGGGGTCTTTACGAGCAGTACTTC.

This clone was picked up a small number of times. The chain has TRBV29-1 and TRBJ1-1; 7 bases are shared with TRBD1. V trimming: 7 bases; J trimming: 7 bases; junction bases outside the gene matches: 6. The CDR3 totals 11 residues. From germline, CDR1 is SQVTM and CDR2 ANQGSEA. The DNA of the CDR3 is TGCAGCGGCCTAGGACAGGTTGAAGCTTTCTTT. Its protein is CSGLGQVEAFF.

This clone was counted only a few times. The chain uses TRBV29-1 and TRBJ1-4; the D gene is possibly TRBD1 (6 bases). The V end lost 6 bases, the J end lost 12 bases, and 20 bases lay between the germline ends. The CDR3 runs 13 residues. The V gene's germline CDR1 is SQVTM and CDR2 ANQGSEA. DNA of the CDR3: TGCAGCGTGCGGGGGGCACACAGTTCGGAACTGTTTTTT. This encodes CSVRGAHSSELFF. The variable domain in full, with the rest retrieved from reference TRBV29-1 and TRBJ1-4, is SAVISQKPSRDICQRGTSLTIQCQVDSQVTMMFWYRQQPGQSLTLIATANQGSEATYESGFVIDKFPISRPNLTFSTLTVSNMSPEDSSIYLCSVRGAHSSELFFGSGTQLSVL.

The chain recombines TRBV18 with TRBJ2-4; D not resolved. The CDR3 has 13 residues. Germline CDR1 is KGHSH and CDR2 is LQKENI. V was clipped by 3 bases and J by 4 bases, with 7 bases between them. The CDR3 loop reads CASSPPRKNIQYF. The DNA of the CDR3 is TGTGCCAGCTCACCTCCAAGAAAAAACATTCAGTACTTC. Based on the CDR3 plus reference TRBV18 and TRBJ2-4, the full variable domain is NAGVMQNPRHLVRRRGQEARLRCSPMKGHSHVYWYRQLPEEGLKFMVYLQKENIIDESGMPKERFSAEFPKEGPSILRIQQVVRGDSAAYFCASSPPRKNIQYFGAGTRLSVL.

This clone was found a few times. V usage is TRBV4-3 and J usage is TRBJ2-3, with D hard to call. V lost 2 bases and J 0 bases, leaving 12 bases between the germline ends. The CDR3 is made up of 16 amino acids. CDR1 is LGHNA and CDR2 is YSLEER in the germline V gene. The CDR3 region has the DNA TGCGCCAGCAGCCAAAGGTGGGCGTTTAGCACAGATACGCAGTATTTT. Its translation: CASSQRWAFSTDTQYF.

To note about this clone: A much larger clone lies one base from this, so it may be a read error. V gene TRBV7-3 combines with J gene TRBJ2-2; the match to TRBD1 covers 11 bases. The trim removed 5 bases at V and 4 bases at J, leaving 3 bases unmatched. The CDR3 has 15 amino acids. CDR1 is SGHTA and CDR2 is FQGTGA in the germline V gene. In DNA, the CDR3 is TGTGCCAGCAGCCCCGGGACAGGGGGCACCGGGGAGCTGTTTTTT. Residues: CASSPGTGGTGELFF.

This clone was found a few times. This chain's CDR3 is CSDVRAGYGYTF. The CDR3 nucleotides are TGCAGCGACGTCAGGGCGGGCTATGGCTACACCTTC. The chain couples TRBV29-1 to TRBJ1-2; D might be TRBD1 (5 bases). Trimming left V 7 bases short and J 4 bases short, with 13 bases between. CDR3 length: 12 amino acids. CDR1 is SQVTM and CDR2 is ANQGSEA in the germline V gene.

This clone has more than one count but fewer than ten. The chain carries TRBV30 and TRBJ2-2, with D unresolved. Deletions cut 2 bases from V and 3 bases from J, with 7 bases between. The CDR3 is made up of 13 amino acids. Germline V gene sequence: CDR1 GTSNPN, CDR2 SVGIG (reference sequence). The CDR3 loop reads CAWSRADTGELFF. The CDR3 DNA is TGTGCCTGGAGTAGGGCTGACACCGGGGAGCTGTTTTTT.

The gene calls are TRBV7-9 and TRBJ2-6, with 7 bases fitting TRBD1. The CDR3 contains 15 residues. V was pared by 5 bases and J by 2 bases, with 3 bases of the junction left unmatched. Germline CDR1 is SEHNR and CDR2 is FQNEAQ (reference sequence). CDR3 region: CASSLDRAGANVLTF. The DNA for the CDR3 is TGTGCCAGCAGCCTTGACAGGGCTGGGGCCAACGTCCTGACTTTC.

The rearrangement joins TRBV4-3 to TRBJ2-3; 8 bases fit TRBD2. Germline CDR1 LGHNA, CDR2 YSLEER. The V and J ends lost 1 base and 4 bases, in that order; junction bases with no gene match: 7. CDR3 length equals 16 residues. Here the CDR3 DNA reads TGCGCCAGCAGCCAAGGGAACGGGGGGGCAGCAGATACGCAGTATTTT. The encoded protein is CASSQGNGGAADTQYF.

This chain connects TRBV11-2 to TRBJ2-2; tentative D call: TRBD1 (6 bases). Germline values: CDR1 SGHAT, CDR2 FQNNGV. V gave up 0 bases and J gave up 2 bases, with 10 bases separating them. The CDR3 runs 16 residues. The CDR3 loop is CASSLEGHHNTGELFF. The CDR3 DNA is TGTGCCAGCAGCTTAGAGGGACACCATAACACCGGGGAGCTGTTTTTT.

V usage is TRBV2 and J usage is TRBJ2-6; D call uncertain. Looked up from germline, CDR1 is SNHLY and CDR2 is FYNNEI. Trimming pared 5 bases from V and 0 bases from J, leaving 8 bases between. The CDR3 extends over 15 amino acids. CDR3 DNA sequence: TGTGCCAGCAGTAGACCGGTCTCTGGGGCCAACGTCCTGACTTTC. Translating it yields CASSRPVSGANVLTF.

The chain recombines TRBV7-9 with TRBJ2-7, with D perhaps matching TRBD2 (5 bases). CDR1 is SEHNR, CDR2 FQNEAQ, per germline (reference sequence). V was clipped by 5 bases and J by 3 bases, with 8 bases between them. The CDR3 sequence is 12 residues long. The chain's CDR3 is CASSGDYYEQYF. In nucleotides, the CDR3 is TGTGCCAGCAGCGGCGACTACTACGAGCAGTACTTC.

The chain has TRBV25-1 and TRBJ1-1; 7 bases map to TRBD1. V was pared by 6 bases and J by 1 base, with 2 bases of the junction left unmatched. Germline lookup yields CDR1 MGHDK and CDR2 SYGVNS. The CDR3 length is 13 residues. The CDR3 region is CASSGQANTEAFF. The CDR3, as DNA: TGTGCCAGCAGCGGACAGGCGAACACTGAAGCTTTCTTT.

J is TRBJ2-3 and V is TRBV4-1; TRBD2 matches at 10 bases. Germline V CDR1 and CDR2: MGHRA, YSYEKL. Trimming cost V 3 bases and J 0 bases; bases outside gene matches: 9. The CDR3 is 18 residues long. The CDR3 spells CASSQVAGGRPSTDTQYF. DNA for the CDR3: TGCGCCAGCAGCCAGGTAGCGGGGGGCAGACCTAGCACAGATACGCAGTATTTT.